The rows below give T cell receptor beta chains drawn from one sample of a study of OX40 agonist ivuxolimab in advanced cancers. The method was immunoSEQ multiplex PCR; TCRdb's version includes in-frame clones alone and lacks a portion of them. This repertoire shows fewer than 25,000 clones, 80% to 90% found once; its top ten account for 35% to 50%. Here the sequenced sample was CD4+ or CD8+ T cells sorted from blood, taken in a trial of the OX40 agonist ivuxolimab. Source of these receptors: an adult with an advanced solid tumor such as melanoma, head and neck, liver or kidney cancer. The CDR3 runs from the conserved cysteine through the conserved F or W. The D gene is left open where the match is weak. Size is omitted from some rows. Given values are once, few, many or a class for expanded clones.

-	TRBV10-1	-	TRBJ2-1	TGCGCCAGCAGTGAGGGAGATTCTTACAATGAGCAGTTCTTC	CASSEGDSYNEQFF
-	TRBV19	-	TRBJ2-2	TGTGCCAGTACCCTCACCGGGGAGCTGTTTTTT	CASTLTGELFF
-	TRBV6-1	-	TRBJ2-7	TGTGCCAGCAGCAGGACTGGGAGAGGCGAGCAGTACTTC	CASSRTGRGEQYF
once	TRBV7-9	-	TRBJ2-4	TGTGCCAGCAGCTTAGTCGCCAGGGGTACCAAAAACATTCAGTACTTC	CASSLVARGTKNIQYF
-	TRBV30	-	TRBJ2-1	TGTGCCTGGAGTGGGGTCAATGAGCAGTTCTTC	CAWSGVNEQFF
-	TRBV6-5	-	TRBJ2-2	TGTGCCAGCAGTTACGCTTGGAGTTTGGGCACCGGGGAGCTGTTTTTT	CASSYAWSLGTGELFF
-	TRBV5-8	TRBD1	TRBJ1-1	TGTGCCAGCAGCCCTGGCGGGACAGGGGTAATGAACACTGAAGCTTTCTTT	CASSPGGTGVMNTEAFF
-	TRBV5-6	TRBD1	TRBJ2-5	TGTGCCAGCAGCTTGGCCGGGACAGGGATAGGAGAGCAGTACTTC	CASSLAGTGIGEQYF
many	TRBV18	-	TRBJ2-5	TGTGCCAGCTCACCGCCTTCCCAAGAGACCCAGTACTTC	CASSPPSQETQYF
-	TRBV6-1	TRBD1	TRBJ2-7	TGTGCCAGCAGTGACCGGACAGGGGAGGACGAGCAGTACTTC	CASSDRTGEDEQYF
-	TRBV14	-	TRBJ1-1	TGTGCCAGCAGCCTACGACAAGGGAGCACTGAAGCTTTCTTT	CASSLRQGSTEAFF
-	TRBV7-9	TRBD1	TRBJ1-3	TGTGCCAGCAGCTTAGGTTTTGGTCAGGGGGCTGGAAACACCATATATTTT	CASSLGFGQGAGNTIYF
-	TRBV28	-	TRBJ1-1	TGTGCCAGCAGTTCGGGGTCCACTGAAGCTTTCTTT	CASSSGSTEAFF
-	TRBV4-1	-	TRBJ1-3	TGCGCCAGCAGCCACGCCCCGGGACCGAGCTCTGGAAACACCATATATTTT	CASSHAPGPSSGNTIYF
-	TRBV11-3	TRBD2	TRBJ2-3	TGTGCCAGCAGCGATAGCGGGGGCGGGAGCACAGATACGCAGTATTTT	CASSDSGGGSTDTQYF
few	TRBV2	TRBD2	TRBJ2-2	TGTGCCAGCAACGAAGCGGGGACCGGGGAGCTGTTTTTT	CASNEAGTGELFF
-	TRBV9	TRBD2	TRBJ2-3	TGTGCCAGCAGCGTAGAAGCGGGGGAAACAGATACGCAGTATTTT	CASSVEAGETDTQYF
once	TRBV27	TRBD1	TRBJ2-7	TGTGCCAGCGGTCCGGGACAGGGGGCTTTCGAGCAGTACTTC	CASGPGQGAFEQYF
once	TRBV7-2	TRBD1	TRBJ1-1	TGTGCCAGCAGCTTAGGACAGGGTTTGGACACTGAAGCTTTCTTT	CASSLGQGLDTEAFF
once	TRBV27	TRBD2	TRBJ2-7	TGTGCCAGCAGTTTGATGGCGGGAGGGCCTCAGCAGTACTTC	CASSLMAGGPQQYF
-	TRBV18	-	TRBJ2-3	TGTGCCAGCTCACCACGAGGCTGGGTTATAGATACGCAGTATTTT	CASSPRGWVIDTQYF
-	TRBV7-2	-	TRBJ1-4	TGTGCCAGCAGCTTAGAACAGGGTTGGGGAGAAAAACTGTTTTTT	CASSLEQGWGEKLFF
-	TRBV7-2	TRBD2	TRBJ2-7	TGTGCCAGCAGCTTACCAACTAGCGGCCTCTCCTACGAGCAGTACTTC	CASSLPTSGLSYEQYF